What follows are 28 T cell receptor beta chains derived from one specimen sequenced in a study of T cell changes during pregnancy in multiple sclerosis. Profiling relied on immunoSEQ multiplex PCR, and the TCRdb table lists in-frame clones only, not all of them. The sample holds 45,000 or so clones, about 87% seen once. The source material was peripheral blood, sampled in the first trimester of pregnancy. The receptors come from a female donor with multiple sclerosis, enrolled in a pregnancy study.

CDR3 sequence: CASSGTVLSNSPLHF. The CDR3 DNA reads TGTGCCAGCTCGGGGACAGTCCTAAGTAATTCACCCCTCCACTTT. This chain joins TRBV18 and TRBJ1-6; 7 nucleotides match TRBD1. V dropped 6 bases and J dropped 6; count of bases not matched to a gene: 8. The CDR3 covers 15 residues. Per germline, CDR1 KGHSH and CDR2 LQKENI.

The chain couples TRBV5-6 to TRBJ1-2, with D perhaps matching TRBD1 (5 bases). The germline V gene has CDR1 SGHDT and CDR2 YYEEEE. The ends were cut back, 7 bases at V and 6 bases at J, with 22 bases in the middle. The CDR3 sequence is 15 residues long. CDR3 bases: TGTGCCAGCTTGGGGCTCAGGGACTACTCTAATGGCTACACCTTC. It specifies CASLGLRDYSNGYTF.

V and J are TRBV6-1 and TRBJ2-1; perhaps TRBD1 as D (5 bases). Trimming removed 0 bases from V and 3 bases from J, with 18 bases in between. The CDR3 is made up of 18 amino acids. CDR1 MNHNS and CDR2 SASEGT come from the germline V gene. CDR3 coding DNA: TGTGCCAGCAGTGAAGCGCTTCAGGGTTTTATTTACTACAATGAGCAGTTCTTC. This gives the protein CASSEALQGFIYYNEQFF.

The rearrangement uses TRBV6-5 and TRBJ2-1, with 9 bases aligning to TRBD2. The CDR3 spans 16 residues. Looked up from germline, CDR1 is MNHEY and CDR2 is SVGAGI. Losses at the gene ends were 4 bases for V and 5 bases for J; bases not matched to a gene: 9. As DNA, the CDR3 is TGTGCCAGCAGTTGGGCCGGGCGGGGGGGTAACAATGAGCAGTTCTTC. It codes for CASSWAGRGGNNEQFF.

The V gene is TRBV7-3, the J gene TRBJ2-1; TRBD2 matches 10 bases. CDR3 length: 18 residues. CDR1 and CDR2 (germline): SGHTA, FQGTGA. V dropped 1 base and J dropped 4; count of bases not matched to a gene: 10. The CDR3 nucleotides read TGTGCCAGCAGCTTAAGTCGCGGGGCTAGCGGGGGATACAATGAGCAGTTCTTC. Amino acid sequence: CASSLSRGASGGYNEQFF. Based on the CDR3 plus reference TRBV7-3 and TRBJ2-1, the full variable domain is GAGVSQTPSNKVTEKGKYVELRCDPISGHTALYWYRQSLGQGPEFLIYFQGTGAADDSGLPNDRFFAVRPEGSVSTLKIQRTERGDSAVYLCASSLSRGASGGYNEQFFGPGTRLTVL.

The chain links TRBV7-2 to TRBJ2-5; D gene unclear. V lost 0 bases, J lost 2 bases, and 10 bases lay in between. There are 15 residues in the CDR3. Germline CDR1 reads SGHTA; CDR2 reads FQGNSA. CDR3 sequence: CASSLATALQETQYF. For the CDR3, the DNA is TGTGCCAGCAGCTTAGCCACAGCCCTTCAAGAGACCCAGTACTTC.

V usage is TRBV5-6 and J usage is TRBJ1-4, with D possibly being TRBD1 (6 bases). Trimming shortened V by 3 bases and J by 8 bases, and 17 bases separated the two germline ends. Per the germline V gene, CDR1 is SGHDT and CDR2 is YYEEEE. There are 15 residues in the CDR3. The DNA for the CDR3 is TGTGCCAGCAGCTCGGCGACAGGTTCGGGGGAAAAACTGTTTTTT. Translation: CASSSATGSGEKLFF.

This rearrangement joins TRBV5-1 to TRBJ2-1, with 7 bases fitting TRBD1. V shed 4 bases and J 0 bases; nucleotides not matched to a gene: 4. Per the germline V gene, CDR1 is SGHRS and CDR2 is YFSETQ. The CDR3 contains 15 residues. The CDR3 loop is CASSLRDSSYNEQFF. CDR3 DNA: TGCGCCAGCAGCCTCCGGGACAGCTCCTACAATGAGCAGTTCTTC.

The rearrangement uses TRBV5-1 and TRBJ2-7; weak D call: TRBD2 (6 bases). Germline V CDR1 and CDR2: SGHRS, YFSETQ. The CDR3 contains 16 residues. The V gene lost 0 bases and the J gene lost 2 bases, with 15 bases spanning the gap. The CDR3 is CASSLGGLPGTYEQYF. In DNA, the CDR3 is TGCGCCAGCAGCTTGGGGGGACTCCCGGGCACCTACGAGCAGTACTTC.

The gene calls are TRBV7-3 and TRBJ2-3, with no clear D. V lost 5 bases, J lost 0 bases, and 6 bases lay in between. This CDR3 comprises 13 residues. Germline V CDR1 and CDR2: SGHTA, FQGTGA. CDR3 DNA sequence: TGTGCCAGCAGCCCGGGTAGCACAGATACGCAGTATTTT. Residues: CASSPGSTDTQYF.

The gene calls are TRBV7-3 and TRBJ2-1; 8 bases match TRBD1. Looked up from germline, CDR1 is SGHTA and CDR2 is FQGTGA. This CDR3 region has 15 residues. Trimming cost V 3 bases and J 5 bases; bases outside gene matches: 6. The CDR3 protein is CASSFQGALNNEQFF. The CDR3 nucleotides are TGTGCCAGCAGCTTCCAGGGGGCGCTTAACAATGAGCAGTTCTTC.

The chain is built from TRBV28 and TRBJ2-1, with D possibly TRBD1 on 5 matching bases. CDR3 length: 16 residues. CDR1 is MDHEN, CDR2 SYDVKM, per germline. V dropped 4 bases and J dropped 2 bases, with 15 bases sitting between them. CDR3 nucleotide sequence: TGTGCCAGCAGTTCTTTTCACAGGTTGCCCTACAATGAGCAGTTCTTC. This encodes CASSSFHRLPYNEQFF. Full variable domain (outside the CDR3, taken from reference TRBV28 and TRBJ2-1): DVKVTQSSRYLVKRTGEKVFLECVQDMDHENMFWYRQDPGLGLRLIYFSYDVKMKEKGDIPEGYSVSREKKERFSLILESASTNQTSMYLCASSSFHRLPYNEQFFGPGTRLTVL.

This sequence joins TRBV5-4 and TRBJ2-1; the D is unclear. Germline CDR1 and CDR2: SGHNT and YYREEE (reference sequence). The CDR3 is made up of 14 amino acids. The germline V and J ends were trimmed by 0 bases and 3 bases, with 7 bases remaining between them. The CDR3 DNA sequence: TGTGCCAGCAGCTTGGCCGCGAGCTACAATGAGCAGTTCTTC. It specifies CASSLAASYNEQFF.

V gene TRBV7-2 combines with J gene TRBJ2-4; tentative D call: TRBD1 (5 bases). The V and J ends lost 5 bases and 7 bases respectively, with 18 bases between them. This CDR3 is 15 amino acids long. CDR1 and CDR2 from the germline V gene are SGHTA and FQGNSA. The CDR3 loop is CASSLKMGPPNIQYF. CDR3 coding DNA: TGTGCCAGCAGCCTGAAGATGGGGCCGCCGAACATTCAGTACTTC. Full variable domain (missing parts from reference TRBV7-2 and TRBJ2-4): GAGVSQSPSNKVTEKGKDVELRCDPISGHTALYWYRQSLGQGLEFLIYFQGNSAPDKSGLPSDRFSAERTGGSVSTLTIQRTQQEDSAVYLCASSLKMGPPNIQYFGAGTRLSVL.

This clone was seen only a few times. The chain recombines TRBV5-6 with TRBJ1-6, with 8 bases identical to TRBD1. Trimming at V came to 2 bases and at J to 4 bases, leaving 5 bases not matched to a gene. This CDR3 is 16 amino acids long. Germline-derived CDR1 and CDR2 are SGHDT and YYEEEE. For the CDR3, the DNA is TGTGCCAGCAGCTTCCGACAGGGGAATTATAATTCACCCCTCCACTTT. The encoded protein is CASSFRQGNYNSPLHF.

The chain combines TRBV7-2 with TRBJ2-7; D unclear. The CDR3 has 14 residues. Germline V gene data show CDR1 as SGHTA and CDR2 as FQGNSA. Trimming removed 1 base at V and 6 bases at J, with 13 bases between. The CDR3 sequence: CASSLVPQISEQYF. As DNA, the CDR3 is TGTGCCAGCAGCTTAGTCCCCCAGATCTCCGAGCAGTACTTC.

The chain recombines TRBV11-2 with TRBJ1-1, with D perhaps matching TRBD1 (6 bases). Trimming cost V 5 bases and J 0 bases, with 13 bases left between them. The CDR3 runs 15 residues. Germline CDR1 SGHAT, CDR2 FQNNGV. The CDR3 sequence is CASSKRQDMNTEAFF. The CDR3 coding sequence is TGTGCCAGCAGCAAACGACAGGACATGAACACTGAAGCTTTCTTT. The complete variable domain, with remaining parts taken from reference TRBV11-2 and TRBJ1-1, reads EAGVAQSPRYKIIEKRQSVAFWCNPISGHATLYWYQQILGQGPKLLIQFQNNGVVDDSQLPKDRFSAERLKGVDSTLKIQPAKLEDSAVYLCASSKRQDMNTEAFFGQGTRLTVV.

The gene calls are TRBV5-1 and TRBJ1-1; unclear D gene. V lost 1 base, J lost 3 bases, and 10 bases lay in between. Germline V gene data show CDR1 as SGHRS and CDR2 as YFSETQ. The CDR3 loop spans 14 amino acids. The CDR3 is CASSLWGVDTEAFF. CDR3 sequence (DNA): TGCGCCAGCAGCTTGTGGGGAGTCGACACTGAAGCTTTCTTT.

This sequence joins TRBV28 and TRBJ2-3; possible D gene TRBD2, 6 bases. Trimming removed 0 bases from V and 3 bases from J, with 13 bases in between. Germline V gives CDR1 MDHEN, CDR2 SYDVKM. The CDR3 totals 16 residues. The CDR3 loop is CASSLWGGGETDTQYF. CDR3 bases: TGTGCCAGCAGTTTATGGGGCGGCGGGGAGACAGATACGCAGTATTTT.

This chain's CDR3 is CASSLRGENTEAFF. CDR3 DNA: TGTGCCAGCAGCTTGCGGGGGGAGAACACTGAAGCTTTCTTT. The V call is TRBV5-4, the J call TRBJ1-1; tentative D call: TRBD1 (5 bases). Germline V gene lookup returns CDR1 SGHNT and CDR2 YYREEE (reference sequence). This CDR3 is 14 amino acids long. The V gene lost 1 base and the J gene lost 1 base, with 8 bases spanning the gap. Combining the CDR3 with reference TRBV5-4 and TRBJ1-1 gives the whole variable domain ETGVTQSPTHLIKTRGQQVTLRCSSQSGHNTVSWYQQALGQGPQFIFQYYREEENGRGNFPPRFSGLQFPNYSSELNVNALELDDSALYLCASSLRGENTEAFFGQGTRLTVV.

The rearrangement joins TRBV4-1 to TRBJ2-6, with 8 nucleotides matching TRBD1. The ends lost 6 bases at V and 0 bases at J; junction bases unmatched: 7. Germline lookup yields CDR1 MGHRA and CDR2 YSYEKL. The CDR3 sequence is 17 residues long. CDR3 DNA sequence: TGCGCCAGCAGGGGGACAGGATCCGTCTCTGGGGCCAACGTCCTGACTTTC. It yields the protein CASRGTGSVSGANVLTF.

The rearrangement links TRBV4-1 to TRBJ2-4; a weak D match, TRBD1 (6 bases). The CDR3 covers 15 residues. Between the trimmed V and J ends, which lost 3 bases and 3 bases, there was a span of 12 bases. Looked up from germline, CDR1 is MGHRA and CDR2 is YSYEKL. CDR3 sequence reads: CASSQMTGFKNIQYF. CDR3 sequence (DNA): TGCGCCAGCAGCCAGATGACAGGCTTCAAAAACATTCAGTACTTC.

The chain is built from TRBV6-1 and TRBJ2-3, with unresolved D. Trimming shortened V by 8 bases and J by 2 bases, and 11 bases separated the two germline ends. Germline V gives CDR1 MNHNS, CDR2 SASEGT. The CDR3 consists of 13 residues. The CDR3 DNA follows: TGTGCCAGCGCGGCACCCCCCACAGATACGCAGTATTTT. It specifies CASAAPPTDTQYF.

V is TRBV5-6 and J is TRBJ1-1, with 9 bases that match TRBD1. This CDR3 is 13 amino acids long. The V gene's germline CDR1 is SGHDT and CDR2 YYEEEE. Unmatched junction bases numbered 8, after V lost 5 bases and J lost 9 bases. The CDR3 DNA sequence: TGTGCCAGCAGGCAGGGGGACAGGGTAAAAGCTTTCTTT. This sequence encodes CASRQGDRVKAFF.

CDR3 in amino acids: CARSLAYPPTPGLAAEQYF. CDR3 DNA sequence: TGTGCCAGAAGCTTGGCCTACCCCCCTACCCCGGGACTAGCGGCCGAGCAGTACTTC. The genes are TRBV5-3 and TRBJ2-7; 11 bases map to TRBD2. TRBV5-3 is flagged as an ORF with uncertain function. The CDR3 is 19 residues long. J gave up 6 bases and V 0 bases, and 17 bases lay outside the gene matches.

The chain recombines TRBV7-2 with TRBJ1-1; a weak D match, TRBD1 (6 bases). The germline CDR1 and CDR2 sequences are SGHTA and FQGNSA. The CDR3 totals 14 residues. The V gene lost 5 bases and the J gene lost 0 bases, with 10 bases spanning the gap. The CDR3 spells CASSAGTLNTEAFF. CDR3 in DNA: TGTGCCAGCAGCGCCGGGACACTGAACACTGAAGCTTTCTTT. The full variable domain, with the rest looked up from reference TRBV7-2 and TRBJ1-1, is GAGVSQSPSNKVTEKGKDVELRCDPISGHTALYWYRQSLGQGLEFLIYFQGNSAPDKSGLPSDRFSAERTGGSVSTLTIQRTQQEDSAVYLCASSAGTLNTEAFFGQGTRLTVV.

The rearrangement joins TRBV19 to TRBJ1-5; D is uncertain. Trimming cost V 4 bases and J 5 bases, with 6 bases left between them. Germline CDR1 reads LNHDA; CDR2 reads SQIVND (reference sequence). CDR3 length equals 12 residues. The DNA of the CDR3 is TGTGCCAGTAGTAACGGGTATCAGCCCCAGCATTTT. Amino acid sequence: CASSNGYQPQHF.

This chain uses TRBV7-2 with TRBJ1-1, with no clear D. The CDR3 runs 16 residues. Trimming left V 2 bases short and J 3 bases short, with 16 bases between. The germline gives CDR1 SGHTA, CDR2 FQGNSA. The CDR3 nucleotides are TGTGCCAGCAGCTTAACCTATCGTCCCCTCGACACTGAAGCTTTCTTT. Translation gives CASSLTYRPLDTEAFF. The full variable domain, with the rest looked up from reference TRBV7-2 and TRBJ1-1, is GAGVSQSPSNKVTEKGKDVELRCDPISGHTALYWYRQSLGQGLEFLIYFQGNSAPDKSGLPSDRFSAERTGGSVSTLTIQRTQQEDSAVYLCASSLTYRPLDTEAFFGQGTRLTVV.